One and the same sample provided the 29 T cell receptor beta chains below, sequenced in a study of metastatic and nonmetastatic thyroid tumors. TCRdb reprocessed the PCR reads using MiXCR. The sample consists of approximately 20,000 clones, around two fifths of them appearing once. None of the patients had undergone any treatment ahead of thyroid surgery. Sequences were obtained from tumor tissue. Receptor source: a female donor with papillary thyroid cancer or a benign thyroid nodule (not recorded which). Some clones in this sample may be carry-over from other donors' samples.

The chain links TRBV18 to TRBJ2-3; 7 positions agree with TRBD2. Germline V CDR1 and CDR2: KGHSH, LQKENI. The CDR3 has 14 residues. With 2 bases clipped from V and 4 bases from J, the junction kept 3 bases outside the gene matches. The CDR3 loop reads CASSPGTNSDTQYF. The CDR3 coding sequence is TGTGCCAGCTCACCAGGGACTAACTCAGATACGCAGTATTTT.

This clone appeared a few times. Mismatch with germline at one junction end may stem from a read error. The gene calls are TRBV2 and TRBJ1-2; D not certain. CDR3 length equals 15 residues. Germline V lookup: CDR1 SNHLY, CDR2 FYNNEI. In DNA, the CDR3 is TGTGCCAGCAGAGAAGGTTCCCAAGCTAACTATGGCTACACCTTC. It translates to CASREGSQANYGYTF.

This clone has more than one count but fewer than ten. The V and J genes are TRBV10-1 and TRBJ2-7; 7 bases fit TRBD2. The CDR3 has 14 residues. J was trimmed by 1 base and V by 11 bases; bases with no gene match: 11. From germline, CDR1 is WNHNN and CDR2 SYGVQD (reference sequence). The CDR3 is CAGGAPGGSYEQYF. DNA of the CDR3: TGCGCCGGAGGGGCCCCGGGGGGATCCTACGAGCAGTACTTC.

The sample holds a few counts of this clone. V usage is TRBV27 and J usage is TRBJ2-2; 7 nucleotides agree with TRBD2. The CDR3 runs to 16 residues. With V trimmed by 5 bases and J by 5 bases, 11 bases remained unmatched. Per germline, CDR1 MNHEY and CDR2 SMNVEV (reference sequence). CDR3 bases: TGTGCCAGCAGTCCGCCCTCAGGGAGGGTAACCGGGGAGCTGTTTTTT. It is translated as CASSPPSGRVTGELFF.

This clone has a handful of counts. This chain connects TRBV19 to TRBJ2-3, with 9 nucleotides matching TRBD2. CDR3 length: 14 amino acids. The J segment lost 6 bases and the V segment lost 8 bases, leaving 9 bases of the junction unmatched. Germline-derived CDR1 and CDR2 are LNHDA and SQIVND (reference sequence). DNA of the CDR3: TGTGCCAGTGGTGTAGCGGGAGTGGGGGATACGCAGTATTTT. This encodes CASGVAGVGDTQYF.

This clone was seen a few times. Here the CDR3 DNA reads TGTGCCAGCAGCCTGGGACCACCTGGCCTCAATGAGCAGTTCTTC. Its protein is CASSLGPPGLNEQFF. V gene TRBV12-3 or TRBV12-4 combines with J gene TRBJ2-1; D is tentatively TRBD1 or TRBD2 (5 bases each). Trimming pared 6 bases from V and 6 bases from J, leaving 18 bases between. This CDR3 spans 15 amino acids.

CDR3 coding DNA: TGTGCCAGCAGTCCTCCACCGCTCGACAGTTTATGGAACACCGGGGAGCTGTTTTTT. Protein sequence: CASSPPPLDSLWNTGELFF. This chain joins TRBV25-1 and TRBJ2-2; possible D gene TRBD1, 5 bases. This CDR3 has 19 residues. The germline V gene encodes CDR1 MGHDK and CDR2 SYGVNS. The V end was cut by 5 bases, the J end by 1 base, with 23 bases between.

This clone showed up just a few times. V usage is TRBV28 and J usage is TRBJ1-5, with 9 bases matching TRBD1. V lost 3 bases to trimming and J lost 5 bases; unmatched junction nucleotides: 8. Germline CDR1 is MDHEN and CDR2 is SYDVKM. The CDR3 is 16 amino acids. CDR3 nucleotides: TGTGCCAGCAGTTTGGAGACAGGGGGGAGCGATCAGCCCCAGCATTTT. This codes for CASSLETGGSDQPQHF.

The chain uses TRBV28 and TRBJ2-7, with 8 bases lining up with TRBD2. Germline CDR1 and CDR2: MDHEN and SYDVKM. V lost 5 bases and J lost 3; bases outside the gene matches: 6. This CDR3 has 14 residues. This CDR3 reads CASSPPGGGYEQYF. The CDR3 nucleotides are TGTGCCAGCAGTCCCCCGGGAGGGGGCTACGAGCAGTACTTC.

The chain is built from TRBV20-1 and TRBJ2-1, with a weak D call TRBD1 (6 bases). Trimming shortened V by 2 bases and J by 8 bases, and 13 bases separated the two germline ends. Germline V gives CDR1 DFQATT, CDR2 SNEGSKA (reference sequence). This CDR3 comprises 13 residues. In nucleotides, the CDR3 is TGCAGTGCTAGACTGGGGGCCAGGGATGAGCAGTTCTTC. Protein: CSARLGARDEQFF.

This clone was recorded a few times. An end of the junction differs from the germline gene, which may be a read error. The chain employs TRBV10-2 and TRBJ1-6; 10 bases agree with TRBD1. Germline V gene lookup returns CDR1 WSHSY and CDR2 SAAADI. This CDR3 spans 15 amino acids. The DNA of the CDR3 is TGCGCCAACAGTGAGGGGACAGGGGATAGGTCACCCCTCCACTTT. Translation gives CANSEGTGDRSPLHF.

V and J are TRBV20-1 and TRBJ1-5; 9 bases map to TRBD1. The germline CDR1 and CDR2 sequences are DFQATT and SNEGSKA (reference sequence). V was pared by 4 bases and J by 6 bases, with 10 bases of the junction left unmatched. The CDR3 totals 15 residues. CDR3 in amino acids: CSAKSQQGARQPQHF. CDR3 coding DNA: TGCAGTGCTAAGAGTCAACAGGGGGCGCGTCAGCCCCAGCATTTT.

The CDR3 protein is CATTGQGRYEQYF. CDR3 bases: TGTGCCACAACAGGACAGGGGAGGTACGAGCAGTACTTC. V gene TRBV6-1 combines with J gene TRBJ2-7, with 9 nucleotides matching TRBD1. The CDR3 covers 13 residues. The J segment lost 4 bases and the V segment lost 10 bases, leaving 8 bases of the junction unmatched. The germline CDR1 and CDR2 sequences are MNHNS and SASEGT.

This clone was counted ten times or more. In the same sample, other DNA sequences code for this CDR3. The rearrangement uses TRBV20-1 and TRBJ1-1; D is unresolved. V lost 4 bases and J lost 0, with 15 bases in between. The CDR3 runs 15 residues. Germline assignment: CDR1 DFQATT and CDR2 SNEGSKA (reference sequence). CDR3 region: CSATDPLTVNTEAFF. The CDR3 nucleotides are TGCAGTGCTACCGACCCGCTGACGGTGAACACTGAAGCTTTCTTT.

The chain recombines TRBV11-1 with TRBJ2-1, with 9 bases lining up with TRBD2. Germline CDR1 is SGHAT and CDR2 is FQDESV (reference sequence). V shed 1 base, J shed 10 bases, and the junction held 11 bases outside the gene matches. This CDR3 spans 16 amino acids. The CDR3 DNA is TGTGCCAGCAGCTTAGTGCGTGGTAGCGGGAGAGGCGAGCAGTTCTTC. Translated, it gives CASSLVRGSGRGEQFF.

A few counts support this clone. J is TRBJ1-2 and V is TRBV2; maybe TRBD1 (5 bases). CDR1 and CDR2 from the germline V gene are SNHLY and FYNNEI. Trimming shortened V by 7 bases and J by 6 bases, and 21 bases separated the two germline ends. The CDR3 totals 15 residues. The CDR3: CASIRIGPARDGYTF. CDR3 bases: TGTGCCAGCATTAGAATAGGCCCCGCCAGGGATGGCTACACCTTC. Full variable domain (rest looked up from reference TRBV2 and TRBJ1-2): EPEVTQTPSHQVTQMGQEVILRCVPISNHLYFYWYRQILGQKVEFLVSFYNNEISEKSEIFDDQFSVERPDGSNFTLKIRSTKLEDSAMYFCASIRIGPARDGYTFGSGTRLTVV.

V usage is TRBV13 and J usage is TRBJ1-2, with a weak D call TRBD1 (5 bases). The germline gives CDR1 PRHDT, CDR2 FYEKMQ (reference sequence). V lost 5 bases to trimming and J lost 6 bases, with 16 bases between them. The CDR3 has 14 residues. CDR3: CASSRTKVRNGYTF. Here the CDR3 DNA reads TGTGCCAGCAGCCGGACAAAAGTTAGGAATGGCTACACCTTC.

This rearrangement joins TRBV11-3 to TRBJ2-5; D is unclear. Germline assignment: CDR1 SGHNT and CDR2 YENEEA. The CDR3 runs 12 residues. The V gene lost 5 bases and the J gene lost 1 base, with 5 bases spanning the gap. The CDR3 region has the DNA TGTGCCAGCAGCGAGACCCAAGAGACCCAGTACTTC. Its translation is CASSETQETQYF.

The chain has TRBV7-9 and TRBJ1-1; D is uncertain. The germline CDR1 and CDR2 sequences are SEHNR and FQNEAQ (reference sequence). The CDR3 loop spans 15 amino acids. V gave up 1 base and J gave up 0 bases, with 9 bases separating them. CDR3 DNA sequence: TGTGCCAGCAGCTTAGACGGGTCCATGAACACTGAAGCTTTCTTT. It codes for CASSLDGSMNTEAFF.

The sample holds a few counts of this clone. The chain has TRBV10-2 and TRBJ2-3, with D tentatively TRBD2 (5 bases). In germline, CDR1 is WSHSY, CDR2 SAAADI. There are 15 residues in the CDR3. The V gene lost 6 bases and the J gene lost 0 bases, with 13 bases spanning the gap. The CDR3 loop reads CASSRTVSSTDTQYF. The CDR3 DNA follows: TGCGCCAGCAGCCGGACTGTTTCTAGCACAGATACGCAGTATTTT.

The genes are TRBV7-2 and TRBJ2-3, with D perhaps matching TRBD1 (5 bases). V shed 1 base and J shed 8 bases, with 13 bases lying between them. The germline V gene encodes CDR1 SGHTA and CDR2 FQGNSA. The CDR3 has 14 residues. Written as DNA, the CDR3 is TGTGCCAGCAGCTTAGAGGGGTACAGTACTACGCAGTATTTT. It codes for CASSLEGYSTTQYF.

This clone was found a few times. The J gene is TRBJ2-7, the V gene TRBV27; 8 nucleotides align to TRBD1. Germline values: CDR1 MNHEY, CDR2 SMNVEV (reference sequence). V dropped 5 bases and J dropped 10; count of bases not matched to a gene: 19. This CDR3 region has 16 residues. The CDR3 DNA is TGTGCCAGCAGTCTCGCTCCGGGGCTTCCAGGGGGCGATCAGTACTTC. This translates into CASSLAPGLPGGDQYF.

The chain couples TRBV20-1 to TRBJ2-7, with D perhaps TRBD2 (5 bases). Looked up from germline, CDR1 is DFQATT and CDR2 is SNEGSKA (reference sequence). The CDR3 extends over 11 amino acids. The DNA of the CDR3 is TGCAGCGGAGGACGAACCTACGAGCAGTACTTC. This gives the protein CSGGRTYEQYF.

This chain links TRBV27 with TRBJ2-1; D possibly uses TRBD1 or TRBD2 (5 bases each). CDR1 and CDR2 (germline): MNHEY, SMNVEV (reference sequence). V was clipped by 6 bases and J by 6 bases, with 18 bases between them. This CDR3 has 15 residues. As DNA, the CDR3 is TGTGCCAGCAGAAAGGACTGGTGGGGGTTCAATGAGCAGTTCTTC. This codes for CASRKDWWGFNEQFF.

The chain is built from TRBV28 and TRBJ1-2; perhaps TRBD1 as D (6 bases). CDR1 and CDR2 (germline): MDHEN, SYDVKM. Trimming cost V 4 bases and J 6 bases, with 18 bases left between them. There are 15 residues in the CDR3. The CDR3 DNA follows: TGTGCCAGCAGTTCATCTGGACAGTCGGCTAATGGCTACACCTTC. Translated: CASSSSGQSANGYTF.

The sample holds a few counts of this clone. The rearrangement joins TRBV27 to TRBJ1-2; 7 nucleotides align to TRBD1. The germline V gene has CDR1 MNHEY and CDR2 SMNVEV (reference sequence). The CDR3 is 13 amino acids. After removal of 5 bases from V and 3 bases from J, the junction contained 3 bases not matched to a gene. The CDR3 sequence is CASSPGTDYGYTF. The CDR3 nucleotides read TGTGCCAGCAGTCCTGGGACAGACTATGGCTACACCTTC.

The gene calls are TRBV30 and TRBJ2-2; the D is unclear. With 0 bases removed from V and 8 bases from J, the gap between germline ends came to 4 bases. The germline gives CDR1 GTSNPN, CDR2 SVGIG (reference sequence). The CDR3 has 11 amino acids. The CDR3 DNA reads as TGTGCCTGGAGTGTAACGGGGGAGCTGTTTTTT. This encodes CAWSVTGELFF. Filled out from reference TRBV30 and TRBJ2-2, the complete variable domain reads SQTIHQWPATLVQPVGSPLSLECTVEGTSNPNLYWYRQAAGRGLQLLFYSVGIGQISSEVPQNLSASRPQDRQFILSSKKLLLSDSGFYLCAWSVTGELFFGEGSRLTVL.

This clone was detected only a few times. The chain combines TRBV6-1 with TRBJ2-1; perhaps TRBD2 as D (6 bases). CDR3 length: 14 amino acids. Trimming removed 5 bases at V and 0 bases at J, with 8 bases between. Germline-derived CDR1 and CDR2 are MNHNS and SASEGT. This CDR3 reads CASSLRGSYNEQFF. CDR3 bases: TGTGCCAGCAGTCTGCGGGGCTCCTACAATGAGCAGTTCTTC.

The V call is TRBV7-9, the J call TRBJ2-1, with D possibly being TRBD2 (5 bases). Trimming pared 0 bases from V and 10 bases from J, leaving 10 bases between. The germline V gene encodes CDR1 SEHNR and CDR2 FQNEAQ (reference sequence). This CDR3 comprises 13 residues. CDR3 DNA: TGTGCCAGCAGCTTAGCTGGCCGGAGGGAGCAGTTCTTC. The encoded protein is CASSLAGRREQFF.